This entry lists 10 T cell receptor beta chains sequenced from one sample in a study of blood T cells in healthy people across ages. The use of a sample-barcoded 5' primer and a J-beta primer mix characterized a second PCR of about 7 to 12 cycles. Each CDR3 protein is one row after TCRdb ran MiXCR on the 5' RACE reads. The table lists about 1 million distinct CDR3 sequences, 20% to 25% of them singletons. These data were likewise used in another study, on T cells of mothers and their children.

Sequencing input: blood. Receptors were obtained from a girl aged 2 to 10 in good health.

The CDR3 loop is CASSLGGPSFQETQYF. CDR3 in DNA: TGTGCCAGCAGCTTAGGGGGGCCCTCCTTCCAAGAGACCCAGTACTTC. This chain joins TRBV7-9 and TRBJ2-5; tentative D call: TRBD1 (6 bases). Germline values: CDR1 SEHNR, CDR2 FQNEAQ (reference sequence). V lost 1 base and J 1 base, leaving 13 bases between the germline ends. This CDR3 is 16 amino acids long.

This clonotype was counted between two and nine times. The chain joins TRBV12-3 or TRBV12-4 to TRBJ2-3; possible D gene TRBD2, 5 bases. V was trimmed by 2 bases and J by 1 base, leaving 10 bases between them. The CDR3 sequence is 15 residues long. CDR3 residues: CASSLREKGTDTQYF. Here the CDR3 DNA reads TGTGCCAGCAGTTTAAGGGAGAAGGGCACAGATACGCAGTATTTT.

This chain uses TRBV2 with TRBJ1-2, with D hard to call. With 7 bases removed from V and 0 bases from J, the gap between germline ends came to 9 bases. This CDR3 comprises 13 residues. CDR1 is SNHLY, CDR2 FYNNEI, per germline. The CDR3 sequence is CASIGPANYGYTF. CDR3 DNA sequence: TGTGCCAGCATTGGGCCAGCTAACTATGGCTACACCTTC.

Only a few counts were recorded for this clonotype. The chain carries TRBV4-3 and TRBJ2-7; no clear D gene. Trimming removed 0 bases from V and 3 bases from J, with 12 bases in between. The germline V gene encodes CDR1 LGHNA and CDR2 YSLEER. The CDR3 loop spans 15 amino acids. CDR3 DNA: TGCGCCAGCAGCCAAGAGGTAGAAATGGGCTACGAGCAGTACTTC. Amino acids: CASSQEVEMGYEQYF.

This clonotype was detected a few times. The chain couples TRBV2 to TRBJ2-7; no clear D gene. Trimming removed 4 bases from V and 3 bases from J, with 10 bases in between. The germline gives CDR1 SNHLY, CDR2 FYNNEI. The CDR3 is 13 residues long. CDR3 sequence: CASSGDTVYEQYF. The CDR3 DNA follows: TGTGCCAGCAGTGGTGACACGGTCTACGAGCAGTACTTC.

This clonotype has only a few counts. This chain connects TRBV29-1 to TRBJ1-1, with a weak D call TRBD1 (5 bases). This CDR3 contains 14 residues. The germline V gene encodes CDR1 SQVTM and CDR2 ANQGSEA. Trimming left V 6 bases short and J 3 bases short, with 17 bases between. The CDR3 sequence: CSVGGLRGDTEAFF. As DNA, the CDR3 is TGCAGCGTGGGGGGTCTCCGAGGGGACACTGAAGCTTTCTTT.

The CDR3 bases are TGTGCCAGTAGTAGCGGACAGTTCCGCTCTGGGGCCAACGTCCTGACTTTC. This codes for CASSSGQFRSGANVLTF. V is TRBV19 and J is TRBJ2-6; a possible D gene is TRBD1 (6 bases). Trimming pared 4 bases from V and 0 bases from J, leaving 13 bases between. This CDR3 comprises 17 residues. Germline-derived CDR1 and CDR2 are LNHDA and SQIVND (reference sequence).

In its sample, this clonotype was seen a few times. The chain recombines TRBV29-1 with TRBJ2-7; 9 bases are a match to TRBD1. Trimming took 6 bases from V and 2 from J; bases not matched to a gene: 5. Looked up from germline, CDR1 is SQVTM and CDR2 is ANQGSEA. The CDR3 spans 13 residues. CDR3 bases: TGCAGCGTCACGGGACAGGGCCCCTACGAGCAGTACTTC. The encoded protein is CSVTGQGPYEQYF.

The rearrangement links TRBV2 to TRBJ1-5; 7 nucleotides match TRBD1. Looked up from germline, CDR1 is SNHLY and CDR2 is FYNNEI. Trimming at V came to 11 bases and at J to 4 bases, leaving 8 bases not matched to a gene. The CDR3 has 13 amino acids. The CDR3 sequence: CAGGQETNQPQHF. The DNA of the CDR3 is TGTGCCGGAGGACAGGAAACGAATCAGCCCCAGCATTTT.

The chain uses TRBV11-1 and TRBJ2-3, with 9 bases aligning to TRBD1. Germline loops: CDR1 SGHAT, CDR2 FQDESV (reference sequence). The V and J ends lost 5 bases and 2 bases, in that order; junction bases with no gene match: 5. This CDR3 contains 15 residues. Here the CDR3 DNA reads TGTGCCAGCAGCCCACAGGGGGCCACCACAGATACGCAGTATTTT. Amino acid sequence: CASSPQGATTDTQYF.